This T cell receptor (beta chain) originates from a study of cytomegalovirus exposure and HLA in healthy donors. Study summary: Both the approximately 120 validation repertoires and the approximately 620 first-cohort repertoires used the same platform, as reported by a later analysis.

Clones were read by immunoSEQ multiplex PCR, and TCRdb kept only the in-frame ones, dropping some. The sample contains around 150,000 clones, 85% to 90% of which appear only once. This receptor was taken from a woman aged 18-29 years in good health and CMV-seropositive. The sequenced sample was PBMCs.

The CDR3 bases are TGTGCCAGCAGCATTCAGGCGAACACTGAAGCTTTCTTT. Amino acid sequence: CASSIQANTEAFF. V and J are TRBV7-9 and TRBJ1-1; no reliable D call. From germline, CDR1 is SEHNR and CDR2 FQNEAQ (reference sequence). Trimming removed 5 bases from V and 1 base from J, with 8 bases in between. The CDR3 runs 13 residues.